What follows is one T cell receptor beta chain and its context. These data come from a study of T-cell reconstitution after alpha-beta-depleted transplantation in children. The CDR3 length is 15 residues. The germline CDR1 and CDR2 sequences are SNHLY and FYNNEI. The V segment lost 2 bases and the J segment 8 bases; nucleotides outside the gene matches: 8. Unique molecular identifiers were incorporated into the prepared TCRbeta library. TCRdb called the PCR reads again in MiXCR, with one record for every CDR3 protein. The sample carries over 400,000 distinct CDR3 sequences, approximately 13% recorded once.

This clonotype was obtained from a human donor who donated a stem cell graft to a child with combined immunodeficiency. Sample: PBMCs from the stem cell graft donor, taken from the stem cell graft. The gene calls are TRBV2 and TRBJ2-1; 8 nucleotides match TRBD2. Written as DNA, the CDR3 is TGTGCCAGCAGTGAATCGTCTAGCGGGCGGGATGAGCAGTTCTTC. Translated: CASSESSSGRDEQFF. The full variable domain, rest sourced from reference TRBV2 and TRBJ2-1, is EPEVTQTPSHQVTQMGQEVILRCVPISNHLYFYWYRQILGQKVEFLVSFYNNEISEKSEIFDDQFSVERPDGSNFTLKIRSTKLEDSAMYFCASSESSSGRDEQFFGPGTRLTVL.